Reported below is one T cell receptor (beta chain). The sample comes from a study of STAT5B mutations in CD4+ large granular lymphocyte leukemia. TCRdb keeps only in-frame clones here, not all; method: immunoSEQ multiplex PCR. Here the sample spans 34,000 or so clones, roughly 80% being singletons. Sample: CD4+ T cells from blood buffy coats. This clonotype originated in a human donor in good health.

CDR3 in DNA: TGTGCCAGCAGCTTAGAAGGTGGCGGGAGTTTTCCCGGGGAGCTGTTTTTT. Protein product: CASSLEGGGSFPGELFF. The chain couples TRBV11-1 to TRBJ2-2; 7 bases align to TRBD2. The CDR3 spans 17 residues. CDR1 and CDR2 (germline): SGHAT, FQDESV (reference sequence). V shed 1 base and J 6 bases; nucleotides not matched to a gene: 11.